A selection of T cell receptor beta chains follows, all from one sample in a study of T cell responses to AZD1222 COVID-19 vaccine. The method was immunoSEQ multiplex PCR; TCRdb's version includes in-frame clones alone and lacks a portion of them. The table lists some 140,000 clones, about 91% of them singletons. This specimen consisted of peripheral blood, obtained on day 0 of AZD1222 vaccination. The receptors originated from an adult in good health. Both conserved end residues are part of each CDR3. D genes are given only for firm matches. Size is omitted from some rows. Given values are once, few, many or a class for expanded clones.

cdr3_nt | cdr3_aa | j_call | d_call | v_call | clone_size
TGTGCCAGCAGCAACGAAGGGACAGGGGTGGGTGAGCAGTACTTC | CASSNEGTGVGEQYF | TRBJ2-7 | TRBD1 | TRBV9 | .
TGTGCCACCAGCAGAGTCAAGGGGATACAAGAGACCCAGTACTTC | CATSRVKGIQETQYF | TRBJ2-5 | . | TRBV15 | .
TGTGCCAGCAGCGTAGATAACTATGGCTACACCTTC | CASSVDNYGYTF | TRBJ1-2 | . | TRBV9 | .
TGTGCCAGCAAGTGGACAGGGCTGATGGCTGAAGCTTTCTTT | CASKWTGLMAEAFF | TRBJ1-1 | TRBD1 | TRBV6-5 | .
TGTGCCAGCAGCTCGGGTCGGGAGACCCAGTACTTC | CASSSGRETQYF | TRBJ2-5 | . | TRBV11-2 | .
TGTGCCAGTAGTATAAGTAGTTTCTCCTACGAGCAGTACTTC | CASSISSFSYEQYF | TRBJ2-7 | . | TRBV19 | .
TGTGCCAGTCACGTAATGGGCTTCTACGTTGGCTACACCTTC | CASHVMGFYVGYTF | TRBJ1-2 | . | TRBV19 | .
TGTGCCGGTGGAGGGTTCTGGCCCCAGCATTTT | CAGGGFWPQHF | TRBJ1-5 | . | TRBV19 | .
TGTGCCAGCAGTTATAGCCCGGACTTCACCTCCTACGAGCAGTACTTC | CASSYSPDFTSYEQYF | TRBJ2-7 | . | TRBV28 | .
TGTGCCAGCAGCGTAGCTACGCAGGGGCTAGACTATGGCTACACCTTC | CASSVATQGLDYGYTF | TRBJ1-2 | . | TRBV9 | .
TGCAGCGTTGAAAAAACAGGGGGCACCGGGGAGCTGTTTTTT | CSVEKTGGTGELFF | TRBJ2-2 | TRBD1 | TRBV29-1 | .
TGTGCCAGCTCACCAAGGGACAGGGGCAACATTCAGTACTTC | CASSPRDRGNIQYF | TRBJ2-4 | TRBD1 | TRBV18 | .
TGTGCCAGCAGCCCCTTGACAGACCATCAGCCCCAGCATTTT | CASSPLTDHQPQHF | TRBJ1-5 | . | TRBV3-1/TRBV3-2 | .
TGTGCCAGCTCACCACCGGGACAGAGGATGAACACTGAAGCTTTCTTT | CASSPPGQRMNTEAFF | TRBJ1-1 | TRBD1 | TRBV18 | .
TGTGCCAGTAGTATCTCCGTAGGACGGGAGACCCAGTACTTC | CASSISVGRETQYF | TRBJ2-5 | . | TRBV19 | .
TGTGCCAGCAGCGGAAGGACTAGCGGAAGCACAGATACGCAGTATTTT | CASSGRTSGSTDTQYF | TRBJ2-3 | TRBD2 | TRBV9 | once
TGTGCCAGCAGTGTCCCAGGGGCCAATGAGCAGTTCTTC | CASSVPGANEQFF | TRBJ2-1 | . | TRBV28 | .
TGTGCCAGCCGTCCGAGATATAGCAATCAGCCCCAGCATTTT | CASRPRYSNQPQHF | TRBJ1-5 | . | TRBV6-5 | .
TGTGCCTGGTCAGGGTGGGGTGAAAAACTGTTTTTT | CAWSGWGEKLFF | TRBJ1-4 | . | TRBV30 | .
TGCGCCAGCAGCCAAAGGGGGACAGGGGCCTACGAGCAGTACTTC | CASSQRGTGAYEQYF | TRBJ2-7 | TRBD1 | TRBV4-1 | .
TGTGCCAGCAGCTTAGGACTAGCGGGGGGCACGAACACCGGGGAGCTGTTTTTT | CASSLGLAGGTNTGELFF | TRBJ2-2 | TRBD2 | TRBV7-2 | .
TGCGCCAGCAGCTTGGCCGTAGGGGGCCAAGAGACCCAGTACTTC | CASSLAVGGQETQYF | TRBJ2-5 | . | TRBV5-1 | once
TGTGCCAGCAGTTACGCTGCCAGGAACGTGGCTTTCTTT | CASSYAARNVAFF | TRBJ1-1 | . | TRBV6-2/TRBV6-3 | .
TGTGCCTGGAACCCAGGGGGCGCGGGATCACCCCTCCACTTT | CAWNPGGAGSPLHF | TRBJ1-6 | TRBD1 | TRBV30 | few
TGTGCCAGCAGCTTAGGCCGGTCGGGCGGGCCTAGCTCCTACAATGAGCAGTTCTTC | CASSLGRSGGPSSYNEQFF | TRBJ2-1 | . | TRBV13 | .
TGTGCCAGCAGCAAACGAAGAATCAACACTGAAGCTTTCTTT | CASSKRRINTEAFF | TRBJ1-1 | . | TRBV21-1 | .
TGTGCCAGCAGTTTGGACGGCCAAAATGAAAAACTGTTTTTT | CASSLDGQNEKLFF | TRBJ1-4 | . | TRBV6-5 | .
TGTGCCAGCAGCGGCGGCCCAACGGTCGGAAAACTGTTTTTT | CASSGGPTVGKLFF | TRBJ1-4 | . | TRBV5-4 | .
TGTGCCAGCTCAGGACCGGCCGAGCAGTACTTC | CASSGPAEQYF | TRBJ2-7 | . | TRBV3-1/TRBV3-2 | .
TGTGCCAGCGCCGGAGGGGCGGGCACTGAAGCTTTCTTT | CASAGGAGTEAFF | TRBJ1-1 | . | TRBV18 | .
TGCGCCAGCAATCAAGGGCATGGCTACACCTTC | CASNQGHGYTF | TRBJ1-2 | . | TRBV10-1 | .
TGTGCCAGTAGACTAGCGGGGACCGGGGAGCTGTTTTTT | CASRLAGTGELFF | TRBJ2-2 | TRBD2 | TRBV19 | .